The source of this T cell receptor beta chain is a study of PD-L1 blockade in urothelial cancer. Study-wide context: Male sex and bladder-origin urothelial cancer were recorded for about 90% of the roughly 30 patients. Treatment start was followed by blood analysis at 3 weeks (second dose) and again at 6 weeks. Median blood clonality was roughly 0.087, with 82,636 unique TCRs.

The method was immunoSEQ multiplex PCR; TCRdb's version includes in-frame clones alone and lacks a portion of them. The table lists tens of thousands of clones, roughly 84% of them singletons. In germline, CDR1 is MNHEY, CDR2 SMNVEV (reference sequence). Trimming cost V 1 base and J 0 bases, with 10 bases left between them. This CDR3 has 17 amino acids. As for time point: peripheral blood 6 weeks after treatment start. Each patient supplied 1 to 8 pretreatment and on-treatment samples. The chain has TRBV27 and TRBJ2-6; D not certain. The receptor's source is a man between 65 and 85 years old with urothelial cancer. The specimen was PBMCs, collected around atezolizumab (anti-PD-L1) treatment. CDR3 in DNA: TGTGCCAGCAGTTTATTAACCGACTTCTCTGGGGCCAACGTCCTGACTTTC. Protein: CASSLLTDFSGANVLTF. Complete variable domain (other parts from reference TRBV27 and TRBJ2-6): EAQVTQNPRYLITVTGKKLTVTCSQNMNHEYMSWYRQDPGLGLRQIYYSMNVEVTDKGDVPEGYKVSRKEKRNFPLILESPSPNQTSLYFCASSLLTDFSGANVLTFGAGSRLTVL.